Each of the 21 T cell receptor beta chains below was sequenced from the same sample in a study of cytomegalovirus exposure and HLA in healthy donors. Vbeta (60) and Jbeta (13) primers were used in the PCR. TCRdb keeps only in-frame clones here, not all; method: immunoSEQ multiplex PCR. This sample has 99,000 or so clones, with approximately 70% found just once. Sequencing used PBMCs. Receptors originate from a man in his thirties or forties in good health and CMV-seronegative.

This clone was counted only a few times. This rearrangement joins TRBV5-1 to TRBJ2-1; D call uncertain. Germline assignment: CDR1 SGHRS and CDR2 YFSETQ. There are 15 residues in the CDR3. Trimming removed 7 bases at V and 4 bases at J, with 18 bases between. The CDR3 sequence is CASASRPGQYNEQFF. As DNA, the CDR3 is TGCGCCAGCGCATCGCGTCCGGGTCAATACAATGAGCAGTTCTTC.

This clone was counted once. The junction and the germline gene differ at one end; a read error may be behind it. V gene TRBV6-1 combines with J gene TRBJ2-5; 9 bases align to TRBD1. The J call is in doubt because the DNA end fits TRBJ2-7 better. This CDR3 has 15 residues. From germline, CDR1 is MNHNS and CDR2 SASEGT. Here the CDR3 DNA reads TGTGCCAGCAGTAAAGCCGGGACAGGGATTTACGAGCAGTACTTC. Translating gives CASSKAGTGIYEQYF.

The chain uses TRBV4-3 and TRBJ2-7, with D unresolved. V lost 0 bases, J lost 7 bases, and 19 bases lay in between. CDR3 size: 16 residues. The germline CDR1 and CDR2 sequences are LGHNA and YSLEER. CDR3 amino acids: CASSQDLGYKVREQYF. The CDR3 DNA sequence: TGCGCCAGCAGCCAAGATCTGGGCTATAAAGTACGGGAGCAGTACTTC.

V is TRBV28 and J is TRBJ2-1, with D possibly TRBD2 on 6 matching bases. Between the trimmed V and J ends, which lost 4 bases and 12 bases, there was a span of 19 bases. CDR1 is MDHEN, CDR2 SYDVKM, per germline. The CDR3 runs to 14 residues. CDR3 DNA: TGTGCCAGCAGTTCAACCCCCGTTCAGGGAGGGCAGTTCTTC. Its translation is CASSSTPVQGGQFF.

The rearrangement uses TRBV18 and TRBJ2-6; D not certain. Looked up from germline, CDR1 is KGHSH and CDR2 is LQKENI. V dropped 0 bases and J dropped 0 bases, with 6 bases sitting between them. The CDR3 spans 16 residues. In nucleotides, the CDR3 is TGTGCCAGCTCACCACCCCTTAGCTCTGGGGCCAACGTCCTGACTTTC. Its protein is CASSPPLSSGANVLTF.

This chain joins TRBV11-3 and TRBJ2-5, with a weak D call TRBD2 (6 bases). With 1 base removed from V and 0 bases from J, the gap between germline ends came to 9 bases. Germline CDR1 is SGHNT and CDR2 is YENEEA. CDR3 length: 15 amino acids. Here the CDR3 reads CASSLGGLNQETQYF. DNA of the CDR3: TGTGCCAGCAGCTTAGGGGGACTGAACCAAGAGACCCAGTACTTC.

The chain combines TRBV29-1 with TRBJ2-7; tentatively, D is TRBD2 (5 bases). The CDR3 extends over 15 amino acids. Germline values: CDR1 SQVTM, CDR2 ANQGSEA. V was pared by 2 bases and J by 5 bases, with 19 bases between. For the CDR3, the DNA is TGCAGCGTTGAATCCCCGACCGGCCGGCGGGACGAGCAGTACTTC. It is translated as CSVESPTGRRDEQYF.

CDR3 amino acids: CATTPDRRRLYGYTF. The CDR3 DNA follows: TGTGCCACTACACCCGACAGGCGGAGGCTCTATGGCTACACCTTC. The rearrangement joins TRBV6-5 to TRBJ1-2; D is possibly TRBD1 (6 bases). The CDR3 covers 15 residues. With 10 bases removed from V and 4 bases from J, the gap between germline ends came to 22 bases. CDR1 and CDR2 (germline): MNHEY, SVGAGI.

The chain has TRBV2 and TRBJ1-2; TRBD1 agrees at 12 bases. This CDR3 contains 15 residues. CDR1 is SNHLY and CDR2 is FYNNEI in the germline V gene. Trimming removed 8 bases from V and 9 bases from J; junction bases left unmatched: 13. The CDR3 coding sequence is TGTGCCAGCGCTCAAACCGGGACAGGGGGCGCCCGCTACACCTTC. Translation: CASAQTGTGGARYTF.

This clone appeared a single time. In DNA, the CDR3 is TGTGCCAGCAGTGAAAGCCTCCCGGGTGTTGACCAGCCCCAGCATTTT. Protein: CASSESLPGVDQPQHF. The J gene is TRBJ1-5, the V gene TRBV2; D not certain. The CDR3 loop spans 16 amino acids. Germline V gene lookup returns CDR1 SNHLY and CDR2 FYNNEI. V gave up 2 bases and J gave up 7 bases, with 18 bases separating them.

The chain couples TRBV7-9 to TRBJ1-2, with a tentative D call TRBD1 (5 bases). The CDR3 spans 13 residues. Per germline, CDR1 SEHNR and CDR2 FQNEAQ (reference sequence). Trimming cost V 5 bases and J 4 bases, with 11 bases left between them. The CDR3 loop is CASSQERGYGYTF. The CDR3 DNA reads TGTGCCAGCAGCCAAGAAAGGGGCTATGGCTACACCTTC. Looking up the rest from reference TRBV7-9 and TRBJ1-2 gives the full variable domain: DTGVSQNPRHKITKRGQNVTFRCDPISEHNRLYWYRQTLGQGPEFLTYFQNEAQLEKSRLLSDRFSAERPKGSFSTLEIQRTEQGDSAMYLCASSQERGYGYTFGSGTRLTVV.

The genes are TRBV7-8 and TRBJ1-2; D uncertain. Per the germline V gene, CDR1 is SGHVS and CDR2 is FQNEAQ. The germline V and J ends were trimmed by 4 bases and 8 bases, with 17 bases remaining between them. The CDR3 extends over 14 amino acids. CDR3 in amino acids: CASSSMGWESGYTF. CDR3 DNA: TGTGCCAGCAGCTCTATGGGATGGGAGTCCGGCTACACCTTC. Together with reference TRBV7-8 and TRBJ1-2, the CDR3 gives the full variable domain: GAGVSQSPRYKVAKRGQDVALRCDPISGHVSLFWYQQALGQGPEFLTYFQNEAQLDKSGLPSDRFFAERPEGSVSTLKIQRTQQEDSAVYLCASSSMGWESGYTFGSGTRLTVV.

J is TRBJ1-1 and V is TRBV5-6, with a weak D call TRBD1 (6 bases). Germline V gene lookup returns CDR1 SGHDT and CDR2 YYEEEE. Trimming shortened V by 0 bases and J by 0 bases, and 9 bases separated the two germline ends. The CDR3 loop spans 15 amino acids. The CDR3 here is CASSLVQGMNTEAFF. The DNA of the CDR3 is TGTGCCAGCAGCTTGGTTCAGGGGATGAACACTGAAGCTTTCTTT. Full variable domain (outside the CDR3, taken from reference TRBV5-6 and TRBJ1-1): DAGVTQSPTHLIKTRGQQVTLRCSPKSGHDTVSWYQQALGQGPQFIFQYYEEEERQRGNFPDRFSGHQFPNYSSELNVNALLLGDSALYLCASSLVQGMNTEAFFGQGTRLTVV.

The sample holds a few counts of this clone. The rearrangement links TRBV2 to TRBJ1-4; the D is unclear. There are 15 residues in the CDR3. Germline values: CDR1 SNHLY, CDR2 FYNNEI. Trimming took 5 bases from V and 4 from J, leaving 14 bases between them. The CDR3 nucleotides read TGTGCCAGCAGTACCTCGAGGGTTTATAATGAAAAACTGTTTTTT. Its translation: CASSTSRVYNEKLFF.

This chain joins TRBV29-1 and TRBJ1-5, with TRBD1 as a possible D gene (5 bases). In germline, CDR1 is SQVTM, CDR2 ANQGSEA. This CDR3 contains 13 residues. V was clipped by 4 bases and J by 10 bases, with 17 bases between them. The CDR3 protein is CSVGSGEDGPQHF. The DNA for the CDR3 is TGCAGCGTTGGATCGGGGGAAGATGGCCCCCAGCATTTT.

This clone was seen just once. The J gene is TRBJ1-1, the V gene TRBV7-2; D might be TRBD1 (6 bases). V was shortened by 5 bases and J by 12 bases, with 19 bases between the two germline ends. Germline loops: CDR1 SGHTA, CDR2 FQGNSA. The CDR3 consists of 13 residues. The CDR3 protein is CASSGNAGTSSFF. CDR3 nucleotides: TGTGCCAGCAGCGGGAATGCCGGGACATCTTCTTTCTTT.

V usage is TRBV29-1 and J usage is TRBJ1-1; D perhaps matches TRBD1 (6 bases). The V gene lost 3 bases and the J gene lost 10 bases, with 9 bases spanning the gap. The CDR3 has 10 residues. Germline CDR1 is SQVTM and CDR2 is ANQGSEA. This chain's CDR3 is CSVETGVAFF. CDR3 nucleotides: TGCAGCGTTGAGACAGGAGTAGCTTTCTTT.

CDR3 in amino acids: CASSDKIGTATSGNTIYF. The CDR3 bases are TGTGCCAGCAGCGATAAAATAGGGACAGCCACCTCTGGAAACACCATATATTTT. The gene calls are TRBV7-8 and TRBJ1-3, with 7 bases that match TRBD1. This CDR3 is 18 amino acids long. The V segment lost 5 bases and the J segment 0 bases; nucleotides outside the gene matches: 13. Per the germline V gene, CDR1 is SGHVS and CDR2 is FQNEAQ.

The chain combines TRBV18 with TRBJ2-7, with D hard to call. The CDR3 length is 11 residues. The germline gives CDR1 KGHSH, CDR2 LQKENI. V lost 5 bases, J lost 3 bases, and 5 bases lay in between. The CDR3 protein is CASSSLYEQYF. The CDR3 DNA is TGTGCCAGCTCATCCCTCTACGAGCAGTACTTC.

The chain uses TRBV6-6 and TRBJ2-2; a possible D gene is TRBD1 (5 bases). Trimming shortened V by 4 bases and J by 0 bases, and 6 bases separated the two germline ends. The CDR3 is made up of 14 amino acids. CDR1 and CDR2 (germline): MNHNY, SVGAGI (reference sequence). CDR3 nucleotide sequence: TGTGCCAGCAGTTGGGGCTCGAACACCGGGGAGCTGTTTTTT. Residues: CASSWGSNTGELFF.

The V gene is TRBV5-1, the J gene TRBJ2-1; D remains ambiguous. The CDR3 contains 14 residues. CDR1 is SGHRS, CDR2 YFSETQ, per germline. The V and J ends lost 0 bases and 4 bases respectively, with 8 bases between them. Here the CDR3 DNA reads TGCGCCAGCAGCTTGGGAGACGGGTACAATGAGCAGTTCTTC. Encoded protein: CASSLGDGYNEQFF.